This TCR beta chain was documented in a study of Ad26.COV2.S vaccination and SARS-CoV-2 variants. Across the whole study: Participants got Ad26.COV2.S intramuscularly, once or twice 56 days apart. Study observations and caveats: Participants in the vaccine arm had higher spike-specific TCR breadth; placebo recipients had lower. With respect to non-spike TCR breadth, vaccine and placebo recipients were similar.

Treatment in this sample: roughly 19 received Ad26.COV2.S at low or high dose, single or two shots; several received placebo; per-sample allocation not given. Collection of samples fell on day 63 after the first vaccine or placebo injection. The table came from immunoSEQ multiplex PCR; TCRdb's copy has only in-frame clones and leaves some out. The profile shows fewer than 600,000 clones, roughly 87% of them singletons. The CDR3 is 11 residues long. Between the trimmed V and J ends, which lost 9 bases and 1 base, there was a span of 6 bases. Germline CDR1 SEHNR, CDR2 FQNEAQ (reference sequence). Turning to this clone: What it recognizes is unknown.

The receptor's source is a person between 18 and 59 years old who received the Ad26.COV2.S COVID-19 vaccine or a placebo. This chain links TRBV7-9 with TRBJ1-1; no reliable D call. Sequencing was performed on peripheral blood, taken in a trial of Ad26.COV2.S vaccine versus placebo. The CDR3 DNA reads TGTGCCAGTGGGGAGAACACTGAAGCTTTCTTT. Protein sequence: CASGENTEAFF.